This T cell receptor (beta chain) originates from a study of blood T cell repertoires in COVID-19. This CDR3 comprises 14 residues. The germline gives CDR1 SNHLY, CDR2 FYNNEI. Deletions cut 6 bases from V and 6 bases from J, with 18 bases between. TCRdb keeps only in-frame clones here, not all; method: immunoSEQ multiplex PCR. The sample shows around 230,000 clones, more than 75% of them seen only once. V usage is TRBV2 and J usage is TRBJ2-7, with a weak D call TRBD2 (6 bases). The source is a man aged 45-65 years with COVID-19, enrolled during active disease. The sequencing input was peripheral blood. The CDR3 bases are TGTGCCAGCAGCGATCACGGGAGAGTGGGCGAGCAGTACTTC. Its translation: CASSDHGRVGEQYF.